The 20 T cell receptor beta chains below were found in one sample sequenced in a study of T cells in localized non-small cell lung cancer. Clones were read by immunoSEQ multiplex PCR, and TCRdb kept only the in-frame ones, dropping some. The repertoire holds roughly 76,000 clones, with around three quarters as singletons. The sequencing used PBMCs, collected before any cancer treatment. These TCRs come from a man aged 35-75 years with stage II squamous cell lung carcinoma.

V usage is TRBV6-1 and J usage is TRBJ2-7; D possibly corresponds to TRBD1 (8 bases). The germline V gene encodes CDR1 MNHNS and CDR2 SASEGT. V gave up 5 bases and J gave up 5 bases, with 19 bases separating them. The CDR3 spans 15 residues. CDR3 sequence (DNA): TGTGCCAGCAGTACTAGGACAGGGAGCGGGAACGAGCAGTACTTC. This sequence encodes CASSTRTGSGNEQYF.

This clone was seen once. The chain uses TRBV7-8 and TRBJ1-1; possible D gene TRBD1, 6 bases. Trimming took off 5 bases at V and 4 bases at J, with 11 bases between the two ends. Germline V gene sequence: CDR1 SGHVS, CDR2 FQNEAQ. The CDR3 is 13 amino acids. In DNA, the CDR3 is TGTGCCAGCAGCAAGGACAGAGGCACTGAAGCTTTCTTT. It specifies CASSKDRGTEAFF. The full variable domain, its missing parts supplied by reference TRBV7-8 and TRBJ1-1, is GAGVSQSPRYKVAKRGQDVALRCDPISGHVSLFWYQQALGQGPEFLTYFQNEAQLDKSGLPSDRFFAERPEGSVSTLKIQRTQQEDSAVYLCASSKDRGTEAFFGQGTRLTVV.

The V and J genes are TRBV5-1 and TRBJ2-1, with 7 bases that match TRBD2. V dropped 0 bases and J dropped 5; count of bases not matched to a gene: 8. This CDR3 is 16 amino acids long. The germline V gene has CDR1 SGHRS and CDR2 YFSETQ. CDR3 in DNA: TGCGCCAGCAGCTTGGGACTCCGGGACTACAACAATGAGCAGTTCTTC. Protein product: CASSLGLRDYNNEQFF.

The genes are TRBV6-6 and TRBJ2-5; no clear D. The CDR3 is made up of 12 amino acids. The germline V and J ends were trimmed by 2 bases and 5 bases, with 6 bases remaining between them. Per the germline V gene, CDR1 is MNHNY and CDR2 is SVGAGI (reference sequence). CDR3 in DNA: TGTGCCAGCAGTTACCCCCGGGAGACCCAGTACTTC. Translation gives CASSYPRETQYF.

This clone appeared once. This chain connects TRBV6-5 to TRBJ1-1; 11 positions match TRBD1. CDR1 and CDR2 from the germline V gene are MNHEY and SVGAGI. Trimming at V came to 4 bases and at J to 11 bases, leaving 3 bases not matched to a gene. The length of the CDR3 is 12 residues. This chain's CDR3 is CASSLDRGPAFF. CDR3 DNA: TGTGCCAGCAGTTTGGACAGGGGGCCCGCTTTCTTT.

This chain links TRBV7-2 with TRBJ2-1, with D possibly matching TRBD2 (5 bases). CDR1 SGHTA and CDR2 FQGNSA come from the germline V gene. With 8 bases removed from V and 10 bases from J, the gap between germline ends came to 18 bases. This CDR3 is 13 amino acids long. The CDR3 DNA reads TGTGCCAGCGGCGGAGGCCCCGTCCCCGAGCAGTTCTTC. This encodes CASGGGPVPEQFF.

The sample holds one count of this clone. The V and J genes are TRBV18 and TRBJ2-1; no firm D call. Germline lookup yields CDR1 KGHSH and CDR2 LQKENI. The CDR3 length is 13 residues. Between the trimmed V and J ends, which lost 0 bases and 14 bases, there was a span of 14 bases. The CDR3 is CASSPPSTVTEFF. The CDR3, as DNA: TGTGCCAGCTCACCACCGTCTACAGTTACGGAGTTCTTC.

This sequence joins TRBV7-2 and TRBJ2-5; weak D call: TRBD1 (6 bases). This CDR3 is built from 15 residues. Trimming shortened V by 1 base and J by 1 base, and 10 bases separated the two germline ends. Germline CDR1 reads SGHTA; CDR2 reads FQGNSA. CDR3 region: CASSLVAGAQETQYF. The CDR3 DNA follows: TGTGCCAGCAGCTTAGTCGCAGGGGCCCAAGAGACCCAGTACTTC.

The chain links TRBV7-9 to TRBJ2-1; D is possibly TRBD1 (6 bases). CDR1 and CDR2 (germline): SEHNR, FQNEAQ (reference sequence). The CDR3 runs 15 residues. The V and J ends lost 2 bases and 4 bases respectively, with 12 bases between them. In DNA form, the CDR3 reads TGTGCCAGCAGCTTAAGACGGACAGCTTACAATGAGCAGTTCTTC. It translates to CASSLRRTAYNEQFF.

The rearrangement uses TRBV18 and TRBJ2-3; D is tentatively TRBD1 or TRBD2 (5 bases each). Germline V lookup: CDR1 KGHSH, CDR2 LQKENI. Trimming left V 3 bases short and J 0 bases short, with 10 bases between. This CDR3 is built from 15 residues. In nucleotides, the CDR3 is TGTGCCAGCTCACCTGAGGGGCTGAGCACAGATACGCAGTATTTT. Residues: CASSPEGLSTDTQYF.

This chain connects TRBV9 to TRBJ1-6; TRBD1 matches at 9 bases. Germline CDR1 and CDR2: SGDLS and YYNGEE. The CDR3 extends over 16 amino acids. The J segment lost 8 bases and the V segment lost 3 bases, leaving 9 bases of the junction unmatched. This CDR3 is CASSAFTGGEYSPLHF. CDR3 sequence (DNA): TGTGCCAGCAGCGCCTTTACAGGGGGCGAGTATTCACCCCTCCACTTT.

The rearrangement joins TRBV12-2 to TRBJ1-2; the table's D call, TRBD1, has no DNA check behind it. TRBV12-2 is flagged as a pseudogene. The CDR3 spans 15 residues. Written as DNA, the CDR3 is TGTGCAAGTCGCTTAGCGAGGGGGCTGGGATATGGCTACACCTTC. It specifies CASRLARGLGYGYTF.

The chain is built from TRBV27 and TRBJ1-6, with TRBD1 identical over 8 bases. V trimming: 5 bases; J trimming: 7 bases; junction bases outside the gene matches: 7. The germline V gene has CDR1 MNHEY and CDR2 SMNVEV (reference sequence). The CDR3 covers 15 residues. The DNA of the CDR3 is TGTGCCAGCAGTCCCTCCAGGGGGCGGAATTCACCCCTCCACTTT. As protein: CASSPSRGRNSPLHF.

This clone was seen at least ten times. V gene TRBV29-1 combines with J gene TRBJ2-7, with D maybe TRBD2 (6 bases). The CDR3 is 13 amino acids. Trimming took 5 bases from V and 1 from J, leaving 12 bases between them. Germline V gives CDR1 SQVTM, CDR2 ANQGSEA. CDR3 DNA: TGCAGCGTTTCGGGAGTCCCTTCCTACGAGCAGTACTTC. This gives the protein CSVSGVPSYEQYF.

J is TRBJ1-3 and V is TRBV5-6; possibly TRBD1 for D (6 bases). The CDR3 runs 16 residues. Trimming pared 6 bases from V and 4 bases from J, leaving 20 bases between. The germline V gene encodes CDR1 SGHDT and CDR2 YYEEEE. The CDR3 sequence is CASNLQGGDIGNTIYF. In DNA form, the CDR3 reads TGTGCCAGCAACCTACAGGGCGGTGATATAGGAAACACCATATATTTT.

This clone has a handful of counts. The V gene is TRBV9, the J gene TRBJ1-1; no firm D call. CDR3 length: 14 residues. In germline, CDR1 is SGDLS, CDR2 YYNGEE. Trimming pared 0 bases from V and 2 bases from J, leaving 8 bases between. The CDR3 nucleotides read TGTGCCAGCAGCGTAGGGTCGGAAAACACTGAAGCTTTCTTT. Translating gives CASSVGSENTEAFF.

The rearrangement joins TRBV12-1 to TRBJ2-7. TRBV12-1 is annotated as a pseudogene. This CDR3 region has 9 residues. The CDR3 reads CASPYEQYF. DNA of the CDR3: TGTGCCAGCCCCTACGAGCAGTACTTC.

The rearrangement joins TRBV6-1 to TRBJ2-7, with 9 bases lining up with TRBD1. J gave up 4 bases and V 6 bases, and 4 bases lay outside the gene matches. Per the germline V gene, CDR1 is MNHNS and CDR2 is SASEGT. This CDR3 comprises 13 residues. This CDR3 is CASRQGAQYEQYF. The CDR3 DNA reads TGTGCCAGCAGACAGGGGGCGCAGTACGAGCAGTACTTC.

The rearrangement uses TRBV6-1 and TRBJ1-5, with D hard to call. The V end was cut by 0 bases, the J end by 7 bases, with 13 bases between. CDR3 length: 15 amino acids. Germline CDR1 reads MNHNS; CDR2 reads SASEGT. CDR3: CASSEAAGGTQPQHF. The CDR3 DNA reads as TGTGCCAGCAGTGAAGCGGCAGGAGGAACCCAGCCCCAGCATTTT.

The chain combines TRBV19 with TRBJ2-6; the D is unclear. The CDR3 contains 13 residues. Trimming stripped 9 bases from V and 2 bases from J, with 8 bases between. Germline V gene lookup returns CDR1 LNHDA and CDR2 SQIVND (reference sequence). CDR3 DNA: TGTGCCAGCGTTAGAGCTGGGGCCAACGTCCTGACTTTC. Its protein is CASVRAGANVLTF.